The 22 T cell receptor beta chains below were found in one sample sequenced in a study of regulatory T cells in long-lasting Graves disease. Assembly of TCR beta libraries relied on iRepertoire HTBI primers together with Arm-PCR of CDR3 regions. TCRdb passed the multiplex PCR reads through MiXCR, listing each CDR3 protein once. The repertoire holds fewer than 650,000 distinct CDR3 sequences, with 16% as singletons. Time point in this sample: newly diagnosed GD, antithyroid drugs for less than 3 months. RNA isolated from PBMCs was used to make the TCR library. These data also featured in a second study, about T cells in Graves' hyperthyroidism and ophthalmopathy.

The sample here was peripheral blood mononuclear cells (PBMCs), taken at new diagnosis, from a patient treated with antithyroid drugs. These receptors were taken from a woman in her twenties or thirties with Graves disease.

The chain links TRBV3-1 to TRBJ2-1; 10 bases match TRBD2. The germline V gene encodes CDR1 LGHDT and CDR2 YNNKEL (reference sequence). Trimming at V came to 0 bases and at J to 7 bases, leaving 6 bases not matched to a gene. The CDR3 covers 16 residues. This chain's CDR3 is CASSQEASGSSNEQFF. The CDR3 bases are TGTGCCAGCAGCCAAGAGGCTAGCGGGAGTTCGAATGAGCAGTTCTTC.

This clonotype appeared many times. V gene TRBV28 combines with J gene TRBJ2-7; a possible D gene is TRBD1 (5 bases). Germline assignment: CDR1 MDHEN and CDR2 SYDVKM. V lost 6 bases and J lost 3, with 12 bases in between. The length of the CDR3 is 13 residues. The CDR3 spells CASSKTASYEQYF. CDR3 bases: TGTGCCAGCAGCAAGACAGCGAGCTACGAGCAGTACTTC.

The DNA for the CDR3 is TGCGCCAGCAGCTTTAAGACGGAACTAGCTAACTATGGCTACACCTTC. Protein: CASSFKTELANYGYTF. The rearrangement joins TRBV5-1 to TRBJ1-2; D ambiguous. Trimming removed 2 bases from V and 0 bases from J, with 14 bases in between. The CDR3 is 16 residues long. CDR1 and CDR2 (germline): SGHRS, YFSETQ.

The table lists this clonotype with many counts. This rearrangement joins TRBV15 to TRBJ1-2; possibly TRBD1 for D (5 bases). The CDR3 is 14 residues long. Germline-derived CDR1 and CDR2 are LNHNV and YYDKDF (reference sequence). The V and J ends lost 1 base and 8 bases respectively, with 14 bases between them. For the CDR3, the DNA is TGTGCCACCAGCAGAGCTAGGACGACAGACGGCTACACCTTC. The encoded protein is CATSRARTTDGYTF. Based on the CDR3 plus reference TRBV15 and TRBJ1-2, the full variable domain is DAMVIQNPRYQVTQFGKPVTLSCSQTLNHNVMYWYQQKSSQAPKLLFHYYDKDFNNEADTPDNFQSRRPNTSFCFLDIRSPGLGDTAMYLCATSRARTTDGYTFGSGTRLTVV.

The table lists this clonotype with many counts. The rearrangement uses TRBV7-2 and TRBJ2-5, with TRBD1 matching over 9 bases. Germline V gene data show CDR1 as SGHTA and CDR2 as FQGNSA. Losses at the gene ends were 5 bases for V and 4 bases for J; bases not matched to a gene: 8. The CDR3 loop spans 15 amino acids. The CDR3 here is CASSPGQGRGETQYF. The DNA for the CDR3 is TGTGCCAGCAGCCCGGGACAGGGACGGGGAGAGACCCAGTACTTC.

This sequence joins TRBV9 and TRBJ2-1; TRBD1 might be the D (5 bases). Germline lookup yields CDR1 SGDLS and CDR2 YYNGEE. V lost 6 bases and J 4 bases, leaving 17 bases between the germline ends. The CDR3 sequence is 15 residues long. The CDR3 protein is CASNHQGLIYNEQFF. The CDR3 DNA reads TGTGCCAGCAACCACCAGGGTCTGATATACAATGAGCAGTTCTTC.

This clonotype has ten or more counts. The chain has TRBV30 and TRBJ2-1; 11 positions match TRBD2. Germline V CDR1 and CDR2: GTSNPN, SVGIG (reference sequence). V lost 2 bases, J lost 4 bases, and 1 base stayed unmatched. The CDR3 contains 14 residues. CDR3 bases: TGTGCCTGGAGTAGACTAGCGGGATACAATGAGCAGTTCTTC. Translated: CAWSRLAGYNEQFF.

Only a few counts were recorded for this clonotype. The chain joins TRBV3-1 to TRBJ1-2, with 10 bases matching TRBD1. Germline values: CDR1 LGHDT, CDR2 YNNKEL (reference sequence). The trim removed 0 bases at V and 8 bases at J, leaving 3 bases unmatched. There are 14 residues in the CDR3. The CDR3 DNA sequence: TGTGCCAGCAGCCAAGAGACAGGGGGCAGGGGCTACACCTTC. The encoded protein is CASSQETGGRGYTF. Full variable domain (remainder filled in from reference TRBV3-1 and TRBJ1-2): DTAVSQTPKYLVTQMGNDKSIKCEQNLGHDTMYWYKQDSKKFLKIMFSYNNKELIINETVPNRFSPKSPDKAHLNLHINSLELGDSAVYFCASSQETGGRGYTFGSGTRLTVV.

The V and J genes are TRBV25-1 and TRBJ2-3, with D perhaps matching TRBD2 (6 bases). Germline V gene sequence: CDR1 MGHDK, CDR2 SYGVNS. There are 14 residues in the CDR3. V lost 4 bases to trimming and J lost 2 bases, with 10 bases between them. The chain's CDR3 is CASSGKRVTDTQYF. The DNA for the CDR3 is TGTGCCAGCAGTGGGAAGCGGGTCACAGATACGCAGTATTTT.

In its sample, this clonotype was seen many times. The rearrangement uses TRBV2 and TRBJ2-5, with 12 nucleotides matching TRBD2. Trimming at V came to 11 bases and at J to 4 bases, leaving 2 bases not matched to a gene. This CDR3 is built from 12 residues. Per germline, CDR1 SNHLY and CDR2 FYNNEI. CDR3 residues: CALGLAGETQYF. CDR3 bases: TGTGCCTTGGGACTAGCGGGAGAGACCCAGTACTTC.

This clonotype was seen many times. The rearrangement uses TRBV12-3 or TRBV12-4 and TRBJ1-1; 7 bases are a match to TRBD1. CDR3 length: 15 residues. V lost 5 bases, J lost 5 bases, and 11 bases stayed unmatched. CDR3 bases: TGTGCCAGCAGTATACGACAGGGCACGAGGACTGAAGCTTTCTTT. The encoded protein is CASSIRQGTRTEAFF.

This clonotype has only a few counts. The V gene is TRBV18, the J gene TRBJ1-4, with D tentatively TRBD1 (6 bases). The CDR3 is 16 residues long. Trimming shortened V by 3 bases and J by 6 bases, and 17 bases separated the two germline ends. Germline V gives CDR1 KGHSH, CDR2 LQKENI. The CDR3 DNA reads as TGTGCCAGCTCACCGAGACAGGTTCGAGGGGATGAAAAACTGTTTTTT. Encoded protein: CASSPRQVRGDEKLFF.

This clonotype occurred a few times. The chain joins TRBV6-1 to TRBJ2-3; TRBD2 aligns across 10 bases. Germline V gene lookup returns CDR1 MNHNS and CDR2 SASEGT. The CDR3 runs to 16 residues. V lost 8 bases and J lost 5; bases outside the gene matches: 13. CDR3 amino acids: CASGGPTSGLRDTQYF. CDR3 sequence (DNA): TGTGCCAGCGGAGGCCCGACTAGCGGGCTCCGAGATACGCAGTATTTT.

V usage is TRBV6-1 and J usage is TRBJ2-7, with 9 bases aligning to TRBD1. Germline CDR1 MNHNS, CDR2 SASEGT. The CDR3 sequence is 16 residues long. J lost 3 bases, V lost 7 bases, and 13 bases had no gene match. The CDR3 protein is CASTPIPGTGNYEQYF. CDR3 bases: TGTGCCAGCACCCCGATTCCCGGGACAGGGAACTACGAGCAGTACTTC.

This clonotype showed up many times. The rearrangement links TRBV28 to TRBJ1-6, with 7 bases lining up with TRBD1. The CDR3 loop spans 12 amino acids. Germline V CDR1 and CDR2: MDHEN, SYDVKM. Trimming took 5 bases from V and 10 from J; bases not matched to a gene: 2. CDR3 nucleotides: TGTGCCAGCAGTCGGGACAGATCACCCCTCCACTTT. Encoded protein: CASSRDRSPLHF.

The rearrangement links TRBV12-3 or TRBV12-4 to TRBJ1-2; possible D gene TRBD1, 6 bases. The CDR3 totals 15 residues. Trimming left V 3 bases short and J 8 bases short, with 19 bases between. CDR3 DNA: TGTGCCAGCAGTTTGATCCCCCAGGGGCCTAACGGCTACACCTTC. Translating gives CASSLIPQGPNGYTF.

Concerning this clonotype itself: With a much larger clone just one base away, this may be a read error. The V and J genes are TRBV28 and TRBJ1-5; TRBD1 agrees at 8 bases. CDR1 is MDHEN, CDR2 SYDVKM, per germline. The CDR3 has 15 amino acids. The ends lost 2 bases at V and 8 bases at J; junction bases unmatched: 8. DNA for the CDR3: TGTGCCAGCAGTTTACTTACAGGGGGAGATAAGCCCCAGCATTTT. It yields the protein CASSLLTGGDKPQHF.

The genes are TRBV2 and TRBJ2-2; 7 nucleotides line up with TRBD2. The CDR3 runs 14 residues. CDR1 is SNHLY and CDR2 is FYNNEI in the germline V gene. The V and J ends lost 2 bases and 4 bases, in that order; junction bases with no gene match: 1. The CDR3 loop reads CASSEREGTGELFF. The CDR3 DNA follows: TGTGCCAGCAGTGAAAGGGAGGGCACCGGGGAGCTGTTTTTT.

The chain combines TRBV3-1 with TRBJ2-7, with TRBD2 matching over 8 bases. The junction had 5 bases not matched to a gene; V was cut back by 2 bases and J by 2 bases. This CDR3 has 15 residues. The germline gives CDR1 LGHDT, CDR2 YNNKEL (reference sequence). Written as DNA, the CDR3 is TGTGCCAGCAGCCAATCGGGAGGGATCCCCTACGAGCAGTACTTC. Amino acid sequence: CASSQSGGIPYEQYF.

The rearrangement links TRBV6-1 to TRBJ2-1; a possible D gene is TRBD2 (6 bases). Trimming cost V 8 bases and J 3 bases, with 14 bases left between them. The CDR3 spans 14 residues. Germline V CDR1 and CDR2: MNHNS, SASEGT. The CDR3 is CASRGRYDYNEQFF. The CDR3 DNA reads TGTGCCAGCCGGGGGAGGTACGACTACAATGAGCAGTTCTTC.

Notes on this clonotype: A much larger clone sits a single nucleotide away, making a read error possible. The chain has TRBV2 and TRBJ1-2; D unresolved. The CDR3 consists of 11 residues. V gave up 1 base and J gave up 8 bases, with 5 bases separating them. The V gene's germline CDR1 is SNHLY and CDR2 FYNNEI. In DNA form, the CDR3 reads TGTGCCAGCAGTGAAGTGGAGGGCTACACCTTC. Translated, it gives CASSEVEGYTF.

The chain employs TRBV7-9 and TRBJ2-5, with TRBD2 matching over 10 bases. Germline CDR1 reads SEHNR; CDR2 reads FQNEAQ (reference sequence). The trim removed 5 bases at V and 3 bases at J, leaving 6 bases unmatched. The CDR3 length is 15 residues. The CDR3 loop is CASSPLAGEKETQYF. CDR3 nucleotide sequence: TGTGCCAGCAGCCCCCTAGCGGGAGAAAAAGAGACCCAGTACTTC.